Listed below are T cell receptor beta chains from one sample, sequenced in a study of cytomegalovirus exposure and HLA in healthy donors. Libraries were prepared by immunoSEQ multiplex PCR; TCRdb keeps only in-frame clonotypes and omits some of them. The data show fewer than 150,000 clones, with around 80% seen just once and about 4.9% held by the top ten. The sample was PBMCs. The receptors were sampled from a man under 40 in good health. Each CDR3 is given with its conserved first and last residue. A D gene is named only where the DNA matches it firmly.

V: TRBV15; D: TRBD2; J: TRBJ2-1; CDR3: CATSREDLRGASGSHNEQFF
V: TRBV27; D: .; J: TRBJ2-4; CDR3: CASSLGGYQNIQYF
V: TRBV4-1; D: .; J: .; CDR3: CASSQGRGNSYEQYF
V: TRBV7-9; D: TRBD1; J: TRBJ1-2; CDR3: CASSFPGQAGYGYTF
V: TRBV9; D: .; J: TRBJ2-5; CDR3: CASSGGTVAETQYF
V: TRBV18; D: .; J: TRBJ2-5; CDR3: CASSQGTPETQYF
V: TRBV7-2; D: TRBD2; J: TRBJ2-7; CDR3: CASSLGGAGGPGEQYF
V: TRBV7-9; D: TRBD1; J: TRBJ1-3; CDR3: CASSLGTGQGNTIYF
V: TRBV9; D: TRBD1; J: TRBJ1-1; CDR3: CASSAYSNTGGTEAFF
V: TRBV28; D: TRBD1; J: TRBJ2-1; CDR3: CASSSPGQGYNEQFF
V: TRBV4-2; D: .; J: TRBJ2-1; CDR3: CASSQESEGEGQFF
V: TRBV19; D: TRBD2; J: TRBJ2-1; CDR3: CASSIEAAGGFYNEQFF
V: TRBV19; D: .; J: TRBJ2-7; CDR3: CASSMALTYEQYF
V: TRBV27; D: .; J: TRBJ2-1; CDR3: CASHRGGEMNEQFF
V: TRBV7-9; D: .; J: TRBJ2-1; CDR3: CSSSLAAGEQFF
V: TRBV7-3; D: .; J: TRBJ2-6; CDR3: CASSLTGEVGANVLTF
V: TRBV11-3; D: TRBD1; J: TRBJ2-7; CDR3: CASTRQGDREQYF
V: TRBV7-9; D: TRBD2; J: TRBJ2-7; CDR3: CASSPALAGGNYEQYF
V: TRBV5-6; D: TRBD1; J: TRBJ1-4; CDR3: CASSLEQGGEKLFF
V: TRBV28; D: .; J: TRBJ1-1; CDR3: CASSHSTTYFGTEAFF
V: TRBV11-2; D: .; J: TRBJ2-1; CDR3: CASRFPVVGAIINEQFF
V: TRBV6-1; D: .; J: TRBJ2-1; CDR3: CATAVSSYNEQFF
V: TRBV2; D: TRBD1; J: TRBJ1-2; CDR3: CASSEALGQGFVFPYGYTF
V: TRBV10-3; D: TRBD1; J: TRBJ1-2; CDR3: CAISPSGISGGDYGYTF
V: TRBV28; D: .; J: TRBJ2-7; CDR3: CASSLAGRQYF